Below, 9 T cell receptor beta chains from the same sample are listed, as sequenced in a study of CD8+ T cells in alopecia areata. In each case, RNA was isolated and then reverse transcribed into cDNA as the sequencing template. Profiling relied on immunoSEQ multiplex PCR, and the TCRdb table lists in-frame clones only, not all of them. The sample comprises 150,000 to 200,000 clones, 67% of which are singletons, and about an eighth rests with the top ten. The sample in question was CD8+ T cells sorted from blood, obtained at week 0. These receptors came from a human donor with alopecia areata.

This chain connects TRBV7-9 to TRBJ2-3; 7 nucleotides line up with TRBD2. CDR1 SEHNR and CDR2 FQNEAQ come from the germline V gene (reference sequence). V lost 4 bases to trimming and J lost 6 bases; unmatched junction nucleotides: 10. CDR3 length equals 15 residues. The CDR3 loop is CASSSSGTSPDTQYF. CDR3 nucleotides: TGTGCCAGCAGCTCGAGCGGGACTTCCCCCGATACGCAGTATTTT.

The chain couples TRBV6-5 to TRBJ1-1, with no clear D. The CDR3 has 11 amino acids. V was shortened by 2 bases and J by 4 bases, with 2 bases between the two germline ends. Germline CDR1 and CDR2: MNHEY and SVGAGI. The CDR3 bases are TGTGCCAGCAGTTACAGCACTGAAGCTTTCTTT. It is translated as CASSYSTEAFF.

The chain links TRBV13 to TRBJ2-7; 9 nucleotides align to TRBD1. Trimming cost V 4 bases and J 6 bases; bases outside gene matches: 13. This CDR3 has 16 amino acids. Germline CDR1 PRHDT, CDR2 FYEKMQ (reference sequence). The CDR3 protein is CASSSLGRDRVGEQYF. CDR3 DNA sequence: TGTGCCAGCAGCTCCCTAGGAAGGGACAGGGTTGGCGAGCAGTACTTC.

The V call is TRBV4-1, the J call TRBJ2-1; D is unclear. CDR3 length: 13 amino acids. V gave up 1 base and J gave up 12 bases, with 13 bases separating them. Germline CDR1 and CDR2: MGHRA and YSYEKL. The CDR3 DNA reads TGCGCCAGCAGCCAAGCCCCCCGTTTAGGGCAGTTCTTC. Encoded protein: CASSQAPRLGQFF.

The chain couples TRBV9 to TRBJ1-1; no firm D call. The V gene lost 6 bases and the J gene lost 7 bases, with 16 bases spanning the gap. The CDR3 loop spans 13 amino acids. Germline V gene data show CDR1 as SGDLS and CDR2 as YYNGEE. CDR3 coding DNA: TGTGCCAGCACCTCCGGCGCCTCTATTGAAGCTTTCTTT. This encodes CASTSGASIEAFF.

V is TRBV29-1 and J is TRBJ2-3; 7 bases are shared with TRBD2. Germline V gene data show CDR1 as SQVTM and CDR2 as ANQGSEA. CDR3 length equals 18 residues. V was clipped by 2 bases and J by 4 bases; unmatched bases: 18. The CDR3 region has the DNA TGCAGCGTTGAAACGGAGGGTTGGAGCGGGGTGGCTTCAGATACGCAGTATTTT. This encodes CSVETEGWSGVASDTQYF.

The rearrangement links TRBV5-6 to TRBJ2-5, with 8 bases aligning to TRBD1. In germline, CDR1 is SGHDT, CDR2 YYEEEE. The junction had 5 bases not matched to a gene; V was cut back by 4 bases and J by 12 bases. The CDR3 consists of 11 residues. For the CDR3, the DNA is TGTGCCAGCAGCGGGACAGGTTTCAAGTACTTC. The encoded protein is CASSGTGFKYF.

This chain connects TRBV29-1 to TRBJ2-2; D is perhaps TRBD1 or TRBD2 (5 bases each). Germline loops: CDR1 SQVTM, CDR2 ANQGSEA. V was pared by 6 bases and J by 3 bases, with 5 bases between. The CDR3 totals 11 residues. The CDR3 nucleotides are TGCAGCGTGGGGGACACCGGGGAGCTGTTTTTT. Residues: CSVGDTGELFF.

CDR3 loop: CASSAETGAGETQYF. The CDR3 coding sequence is TGTGCCAGCAGCGCCGAGACAGGGGCGGGAGAGACCCAGTACTTC. V usage is TRBV9 and J usage is TRBJ2-5, with 8 positions matching TRBD1. CDR1 SGDLS and CDR2 YYNGEE come from the germline V gene. J lost 4 bases, V lost 3 bases, and 8 bases had no gene match. This CDR3 is built from 15 residues.